This T cell receptor (beta chain) came from a study of T-cell reconstitution after alpha-beta-depleted transplantation in children. Study results and caveats: The origin of high day-60 TCRbeta diversity in some patients lay in surviving recipient T cells and thymic progenitors. T-cell counts and diversity were attributed mostly to newly produced T cells one year after transplant. Reportedly, roughly two months post-transplant, alpha-beta T cells arose from several hundred expanded graft clones.

Notes on this clonotype: Its antigen is as yet unknown. The junction shows a germline mismatch at one end, possibly a read error.

Preparation of the TCRbeta library used unique molecular identifiers. TCRdb ran MiXCR on the PCR reads and lists one entry per CDR3 protein. The sample has 250,000 to 400,000 distinct CDR3 sequences; approximately 23% are singletons. Sequencing was performed on PBMCs, mostly from graft donor cells, taken 180 days after TCRalphabeta/CD19-depleted stem cell transplant. This sequence originates from a male patient younger than 18 who had a stem cell transplant for acute lymphoblastic leukemia, so the T cells may come from the graft donor.

This CDR3 reads CSVDDRVEVYGYPF. CDR3 in DNA: TGCAGCGTTGATGACAGGGTCGAGGTATATGGCTACCCCTTC. The J gene is TRBJ1-2, the V gene TRBV29-1; 7 bases are a match to TRBD1. Germline V gene data show CDR1 as SQVTM and CDR2 as ANQGSEA. CDR3 length: 14 amino acids.